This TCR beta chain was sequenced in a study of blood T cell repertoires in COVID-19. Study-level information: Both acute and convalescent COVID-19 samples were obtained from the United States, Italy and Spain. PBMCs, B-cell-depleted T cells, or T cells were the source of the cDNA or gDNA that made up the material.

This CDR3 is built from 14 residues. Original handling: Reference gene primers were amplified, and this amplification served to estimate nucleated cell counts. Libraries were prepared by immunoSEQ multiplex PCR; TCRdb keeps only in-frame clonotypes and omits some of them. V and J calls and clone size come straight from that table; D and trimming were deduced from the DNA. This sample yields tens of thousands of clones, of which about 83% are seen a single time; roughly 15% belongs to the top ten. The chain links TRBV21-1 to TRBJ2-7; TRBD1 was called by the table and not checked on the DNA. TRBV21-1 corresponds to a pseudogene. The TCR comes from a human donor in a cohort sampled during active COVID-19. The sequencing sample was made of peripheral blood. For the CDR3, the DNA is TGTGCCAGCAGCATTAGACAGGGTCGGTACGAGCAGTACTTC. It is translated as CASSIRQGRYEQYF.